Listed below are T cell receptor beta chains from one sample, sequenced in a study of OX40 agonist ivuxolimab in advanced cancers. Assay used: immunoSEQ multiplex PCR; TCRdb lists only in-frame clones, some missing. The sample comprises tens of thousands of clones, 91% of which are singletons, and 1% to 1.2% rests with the top ten. The sequences come from CD4+ or CD8+ T cells sorted from blood, collected in a trial of the OX40 agonist ivuxolimab. These receptors all come from an adult with an advanced solid tumor such as melanoma, head and neck, liver or kidney cancer. Both conserved end residues are part of each CDR3. A D gene is named only where the DNA matches it firmly. Size is stated for part of the rows, as once, few or many counts, or as a class when the clone is expanded.

d_call: NA; clone_size: NA; v_call: TRBV13; j_call: TRBJ2-7; cdr3_aa: CASSFGSETYEQYF; cdr3_nt: TGTGCCAGCAGCTTTGGCAGTGAAACCTACGAGCAGTACTTC
d_call: NA; clone_size: NA; v_call: TRBV10-1; j_call: TRBJ1-5; cdr3_aa: CASSESGQPQHF; cdr3_nt: TGCGCCAGCAGTGAGTCGGGTCAGCCCCAGCATTTT
d_call: NA; clone_size: NA; v_call: TRBV19; j_call: TRBJ1-5; cdr3_aa: CASRRGRDRNQPQHF; cdr3_nt: TGTGCCAGTAGAAGGGGCAGGGATCGCAATCAGCCCCAGCATTTT
d_call: TRBD1; clone_size: once; v_call: TRBV6-1; j_call: TRBJ1-6; cdr3_aa: CASLGQGHNSPLHF; cdr3_nt: TGTGCCAGCCTTGGACAGGGGCATAATTCACCCCTCCACTTT
d_call: NA; clone_size: few; v_call: TRBV6-6; j_call: TRBJ1-5; cdr3_aa: CASRASRDNQPQHF; cdr3_nt: TGTGCCAGCAGGGCTTCCAGGGATAATCAGCCCCAGCATTTT
d_call: NA; clone_size: NA; v_call: TRBV5-4; j_call: TRBJ2-2; cdr3_aa: CASSLVYPSTGELFF; cdr3_nt: TGTGCCAGCAGCTTGGTCTACCCGAGCACCGGGGAGCTGTTTTTT
d_call: TRBD1; clone_size: NA; v_call: TRBV5-1; j_call: TRBJ1-1; cdr3_aa: CASSGFDRGSTEAFF; cdr3_nt: TGCGCCAGCAGCGGGTTCGACAGGGGTAGTACTGAAGCTTTCTTT
d_call: NA; clone_size: NA; v_call: TRBV7-9; j_call: TRBJ2-7; cdr3_aa: CASSLFPGRRISYEQYF; cdr3_nt: TGTGCCAGCAGCTTGTTCCCGGGACGGAGAATTTCCTACGAGCAGTACTTC
d_call: NA; clone_size: NA; v_call: TRBV6-5; j_call: TRBJ1-2; cdr3_aa: CASRDSMGGYTF; cdr3_nt: TGTGCCAGCAGAGACAGCATGGGTGGCTACACCTTC
d_call: TRBD1; clone_size: NA; v_call: TRBV19; j_call: TRBJ1-1; cdr3_aa: CASIRGQGSHTEAFF; cdr3_nt: TGTGCCAGTATCCGTGGACAGGGGTCCCACACTGAAGCTTTCTTT
d_call: TRBD2; clone_size: NA; v_call: TRBV19; j_call: TRBJ2-1; cdr3_aa: CASSTRSGGAAYNEQFF; cdr3_nt: TGTGCCAGTAGTACCCGTAGCGGGGGGGCCGCCTACAATGAGCAGTTCTTC
d_call: TRBD2; clone_size: NA; v_call: TRBV11-2; j_call: TRBJ2-2; cdr3_aa: CASSSFGRGWDGELFF; cdr3_nt: TGTGCCAGCAGCTCTTTCGGGAGGGGATGGGACGGGGAGCTGTTTTTT
d_call: NA; clone_size: once; v_call: TRBV11-2; j_call: TRBJ2-3; cdr3_aa: CASRFGRLDGADTQYF; cdr3_nt: TGTGCCAGCAGGTTTGGGCGACTGGACGGTGCAGATACGCAGTATTTT
d_call: NA; clone_size: NA; v_call: TRBV29-1; j_call: TRBJ1-1; cdr3_aa: CSVAQKTVPPEAFF; cdr3_nt: TGCAGCGTTGCCCAAAAAACCGTCCCACCTGAAGCTTTCTTT
d_call: TRBD1; clone_size: NA; v_call: TRBV18; j_call: TRBJ2-7; cdr3_aa: CASSPGQGFEQYF; cdr3_nt: TGTGCCAGCTCACCGGGACAGGGGTTCGAGCAGTACTTC
d_call: TRBD2; clone_size: NA; v_call: TRBV7-2; j_call: TRBJ2-3; cdr3_aa: CASSAESGLVINTQYF; cdr3_nt: TGTGCCAGCAGCGCAGAGAGCGGACTAGTTATAAATACGCAGTATTTT
d_call: NA; clone_size: NA; v_call: TRBV5-5; j_call: TRBJ1-2; cdr3_aa: CASSLEAVTNYGYTF; cdr3_nt: TGTGCCAGCAGCTTGGAGGCAGTAACTAACTATGGCTACACCTTC
d_call: TRBD1; clone_size: NA; v_call: TRBV27; j_call: TRBJ2-5; cdr3_aa: CASSSTGTGQETQYF; cdr3_nt: TGTGCCAGCAGTTCAACCGGGACAGGCCAAGAGACCCAGTACTTC
d_call: NA; clone_size: NA; v_call: TRBV9; j_call: TRBJ2-3; cdr3_aa: CASSGPGGGSTDTQYF; cdr3_nt: TGTGCCAGCAGCGGACCCGGGGGCGGGAGCACAGATACGCAGTATTTT
d_call: TRBD2; clone_size: once; v_call: TRBV19; j_call: TRBJ2-1; cdr3_aa: CASSDRDYYNEQFF; cdr3_nt: TGTGCCAGTAGTGACCGGGACTACTACAATGAGCAGTTCTTC
d_call: TRBD1; clone_size: NA; v_call: TRBV6-1; j_call: TRBJ2-5; cdr3_aa: CASRTGVETQYF; cdr3_nt: TGTGCCAGCAGAACAGGGGTAGAGACCCAGTACTTC
d_call: TRBD1; clone_size: NA; v_call: TRBV30; j_call: TRBJ2-7; cdr3_aa: CAWSPGTGSYEQYF; cdr3_nt: TGTGCCTGGAGTCCCGGGACAGGGTCCTACGAGCAGTACTTC
d_call: NA; clone_size: NA; v_call: TRBV10-1; j_call: TRBJ2-7; cdr3_aa: CASSIDTQGYEQYF; cdr3_nt: TGCGCCAGCAGTATAGACACGCAGGGTTACGAGCAGTACTTC
d_call: TRBD1; clone_size: NA; v_call: TRBV7-9; j_call: TRBJ1-2; cdr3_aa: CASSLLKTGRGYTF; cdr3_nt: TGTGCCAGCAGCTTACTTAAGACAGGGCGCGGCTACACCTTC
d_call: NA; clone_size: NA; v_call: TRBV30; j_call: TRBJ2-7; cdr3_aa: CAWNTAGAEQYF; cdr3_nt: TGTGCCTGGAACACGGCCGGGGCCGAGCAGTACTTC
d_call: NA; clone_size: NA; v_call: TRBV7-8; j_call: TRBJ2-1; cdr3_aa: CASSLTGGGYNEQFF; cdr3_nt: TGTGCCAGCAGCTTAACAGGGGGGGGCTACAATGAGCAGTTCTTC
d_call: TRBD2; clone_size: NA; v_call: TRBV7-9; j_call: TRBJ2-1; cdr3_aa: CASELAGNNEQFF; cdr3_nt: TGTGCCTCCGAACTAGCGGGAAACAATGAGCAGTTCTTC